This record covers a single TCR beta chain. This sample is part of a study of patients and donors after allogeneic stem cell transplantation. The CDR3 covers 14 residues. Trimming left V 6 bases short and J 7 bases short, with 16 bases between. Germline CDR1 reads MNHEY; CDR2 reads SMNVEV (reference sequence). One entry per CDR3 protein results from TCRdb running MiXCR on the RT-PCR reads. Counted here are about a million distinct CDR3 sequences, 18% occurring once; the ten biggest clones make up around 6%. The receptor was isolated from a human donor who was either an allogeneic HSCT recipient or a stem cell or donor lymphocyte infusion donor (not recorded which). It is not recorded whose cells these are; they may come from a transplant donor. The gene calls are TRBV27 and TRBJ2-1; D is perhaps TRBD2 (6 bases). The material sequenced was blood, either unsorted or a sorted T cell fraction (not recorded which). CDR3 region: CASRRGTGYNEQFF. DNA for the CDR3: TGTGCCAGCAGACGCGGGACTGGCTATAATGAGCAGTTCTTC.